The entry below describes one T cell receptor (beta chain). Its antigen is currently unknown. The sample is drawn from a study of CD8+ T cells in alopecia areata. Study background: It was oral tofacitinib, at 5 to 10 mg twice daily, that treated patients received. Whole-study results and caveats: Normal skin's resident alphabeta T cells are sequenced alongside lesional scalp T cells. Patients showed less clear TCR sequence sharing than mice, possibly partly because of HLA diversity.

This CDR3 spans 17 amino acids. Per germline, CDR1 SGHTA and CDR2 FQGNSA. V was pared by 2 bases and J by 2 bases, with 18 bases between. cDNA prepared by RNA extraction and subsequent reverse transcription served as the template for sequencing. Data came from immunoSEQ multiplex PCR; TCRdb stores just in-frame clones and leaves some out. The sample shows over 50,000 clones, about 44% of them seen only once. The chain couples TRBV7-2 to TRBJ2-5; D might be TRBD1 or TRBD2, each matching 6 bases. The clonotype was recovered from a human donor with alopecia areata. The sequencing here drew on CD8+ T cells sorted from blood, taken at week 0. Here the CDR3 reads CASSLFWRGRPQETQYF. CDR3 sequence (DNA): TGTGCCAGCAGCTTATTTTGGAGGGGGAGGCCGCAAGAGACCCAGTACTTC.